The present entry profiles one TCR beta chain with its context. Germline CDR1 SEHNR, CDR2 FQNEAQ (reference sequence). The CDR3 runs to 15 residues. The V end was cut by 2 bases, the J end by 3 bases, with 11 bases between. The investigators reverse transcribed all of the isolated RNA, so they sequenced expressed TCRB transcripts. Repertoires were generated with immunoSEQ multiplex PCR, while TCRdb's copy carries only in-frame clones and drops some. The sample lists roughly 330,000 clones, 9.5% to 12% occurring once. The data originate from a study of beta chain features in type 1 diabetes. Background on the study: Cell yields, gender and age were comparable in patients and healthy donors.

This receptor was obtained from a woman in her 30s in good health. Sequenced: naive CD4+ T cells from blood. The chain links TRBV7-9 to TRBJ2-1; D not resolved. As DNA, the CDR3 is TGTGCCAGCAGCTTACTCAGTTCCTTCTACAATGAGCAGTTCTTC. This gives the protein CASSLLSSFYNEQFF.